There are a few counts of the clone carrying this T cell receptor beta chain. Per the study methods: Amplification from reference gene primers served as the basis for estimated nucleated cell counts. Clones were sequenced by immunoSEQ multiplex PCR, and TCRdb holds only the in-frame ones, with some missing. From that table come the V and J calls and clone size; the DNA was used to work out D and trimming. The sample contains around 340,000 clones, about 86% of which appear only once. The data belong to a study of blood T cell repertoires in COVID-19. Study-wide background: Some COVID-19 samples were acute and others convalescent; all came from the United States, Italy and Spain. Nucleic acid was either cDNA or gDNA, and it came from T cells, B-cell-depleted T cells, or PBMCs.

The CDR3 has 15 residues. The germline V gene encodes CDR1 SGHTA and CDR2 FQGNSA. Trimming cost V 5 bases and J 0 bases, with 11 bases left between them. The V call is TRBV7-2, the J call TRBJ2-1; D is unresolved. The origin of this receptor is a man aged 30-40 years with active or convalescent COVID-19. Material for sequencing was peripheral blood. CDR3: CASSRGQPSYNEQFF. The CDR3 DNA is TGTGCCAGCAGCAGAGGCCAGCCCTCCTACAATGAGCAGTTCTTC.